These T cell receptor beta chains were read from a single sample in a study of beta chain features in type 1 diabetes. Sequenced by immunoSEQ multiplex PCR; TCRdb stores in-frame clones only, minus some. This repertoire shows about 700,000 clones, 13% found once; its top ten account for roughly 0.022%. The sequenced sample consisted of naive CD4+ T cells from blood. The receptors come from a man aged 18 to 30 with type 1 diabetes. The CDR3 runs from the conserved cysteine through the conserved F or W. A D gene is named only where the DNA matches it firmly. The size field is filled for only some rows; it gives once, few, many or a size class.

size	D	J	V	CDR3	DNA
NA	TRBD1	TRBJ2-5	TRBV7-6	CASRRDRAETQYF	TGTGCCAGCAGGAGAGACAGGGCCGAGACCCAGTACTTC
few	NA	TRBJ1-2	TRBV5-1	CASSPGGTGNYGYTF	TGCGCCAGCAGCCCCGGTGGTACAGGGAACTATGGCTACACCTTC
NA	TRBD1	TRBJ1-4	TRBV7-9	CASSYGRDRGEKLFF	TGTGCCAGCAGCTACGGCCGGGACAGGGGTGAAAAACTGTTTTTT
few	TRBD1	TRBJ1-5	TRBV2	CASSGAGGSGQPQHF	TGTGCCAGCAGTGGAGCAGGGGGTTCGGGTCAGCCCCAGCATTTT
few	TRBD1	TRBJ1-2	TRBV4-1	CASSQTGGNYGYTF	TGCGCCAGCAGCCAAACAGGGGGGAACTATGGCTACACCTTC
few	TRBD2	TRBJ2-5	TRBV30	CAWSSGSGGVKETQYF	TGTGCCTGGAGTTCGGGTAGCGGGGGTGTTAAAGAGACCCAGTACTTC
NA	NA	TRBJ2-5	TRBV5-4	CASGGGDSSVQETQYF	TGTGCCAGCGGCGGCGGGGATTCTAGCGTCCAAGAGACCCAGTACTTC
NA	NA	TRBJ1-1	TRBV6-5	CASSTAGTEAFF	TGTGCCAGCAGTACGGCGGGCACTGAAGCTTTCTTT
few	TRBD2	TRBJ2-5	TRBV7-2	CASSLAVSGGETQYF	TGTGCCAGCAGCTTAGCGGTTAGCGGGGGGGAGACCCAGTACTTC
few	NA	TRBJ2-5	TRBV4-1	CASSLGAQETQYF	TGCGCCAGCAGCCTAGGGGCACAAGAGACCCAGTACTTC
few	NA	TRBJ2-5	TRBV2	CASSGVGETQYF	TGTGCCAGCAGTGGGGTAGGGGAGACCCAGTACTTC
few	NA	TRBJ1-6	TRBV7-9	CASSLDLPAGRAALHF	TGTGCCAGCAGCTTAGATCTCCCGGCAGGGCGGGCGGCCCTCCACTTT
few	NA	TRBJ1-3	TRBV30	CAWSGPGNTIYF	TGTGCCTGGAGTGGTCCTGGAAACACCATATATTTT
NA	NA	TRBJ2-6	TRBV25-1	CASSFYNVLTF	TGTGCCAGCAGTTTCTACAACGTCCTGACTTTC
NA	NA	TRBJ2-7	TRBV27	CASSLWVPPGEQYF	TGTGCCAGCAGTTTATGGGTCCCGCCGGGCGAGCAGTACTTC
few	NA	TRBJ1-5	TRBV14	CASSQAGLNQPQHF	TGTGCCAGCAGCCAAGCAGGGCTAAATCAGCCCCAGCATTTT
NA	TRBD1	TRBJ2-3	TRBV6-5	CASSYSSGQGTDTQYF	TGTGCCAGCAGTTACTCCTCGGGACAGGGCACAGATACGCAGTATTTT
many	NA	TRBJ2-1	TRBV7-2	CASSYLHEQFF	TGTGCCAGCAGCTACCTTCATGAGCAGTTCTTC
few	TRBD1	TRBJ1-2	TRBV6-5	CASSYGQGRNGYGYTF	TGTGCCAGCAGTTACGGACAGGGGAGGAATGGCTATGGCTACACCTTC
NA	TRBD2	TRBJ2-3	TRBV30	CAWSLTQLGAGVTDTQYF	TGTGCCTGGAGTCTCACCCAGCTTGGGGCGGGGGTCACAGATACGCAGTATTTT
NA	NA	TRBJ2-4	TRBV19	CASRPPGVVRALQYF	TGTGCCAGTAGACCCCCCGGGGTGGTTCGGGCCCTTCAGTACTTC
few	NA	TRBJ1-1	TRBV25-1	CASSEYRYGTGAFF	TGTGCCAGCAGTGAATATAGGTACGGGACTGGGGCTTTCTTT
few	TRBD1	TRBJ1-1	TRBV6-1	CASSQGAPWIEAFF	TGTGCCAGCTCCCAGGGGGCCCCCTGGATAGAAGCTTTCTTT
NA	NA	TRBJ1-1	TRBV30	CAWSVEGGGTEAFF	TGTGCCTGGAGTGTAGAGGGAGGAGGCACTGAAGCTTTCTTT
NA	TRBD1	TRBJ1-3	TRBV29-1	CSVGTGKMGNTIYF	TGCAGCGTTGGGACAGGGAAGATGGGAAACACCATATATTTT
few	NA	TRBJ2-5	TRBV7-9	CASSLAFRTGETQYF	TGTGCCAGCAGCTTAGCGTTCCGGACGGGCGAGACCCAGTACTTC
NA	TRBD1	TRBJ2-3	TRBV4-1	CASSQVDRGTDTQYF	TGCGCCAGCAGCCAAGTAGACAGGGGCACAGATACGCAGTATTTT
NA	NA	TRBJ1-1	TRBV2	CASRAVTTEAFF	TGTGCCAGCAGAGCGGTTACTACTGAAGCTTTCTTT
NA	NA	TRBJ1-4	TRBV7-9	CASTNDRATNEKLFF	TGTGCCAGCACCAATGACCGGGCAACTAATGAAAAACTGTTTTTT
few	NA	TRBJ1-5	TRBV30	CAWSLGGNNQPQHF	TGTGCCTGGAGTCTAGGAGGGAACAATCAGCCCCAGCATTTT
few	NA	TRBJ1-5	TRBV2	CASSVETGNQPQHF	TGTGCCAGCAGTGTTGAGACAGGCAATCAGCCCCAGCATTTT
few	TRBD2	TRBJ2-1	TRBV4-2	CASSQGDYGYNEQFF	TGTGCCAGCAGCCAAGGGGACTACGGTTACAATGAGCAGTTCTTC
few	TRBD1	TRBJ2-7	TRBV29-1	CSVERANRGGYEQYF	TGCAGCGTTGAAAGGGCAAACAGGGGTGGCTACGAGCAGTACTTC
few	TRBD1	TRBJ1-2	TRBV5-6	CASSLQGTDYGYTF	TGTGCCAGCAGCTTACAAGGGACAGACTATGGCTACACCTTC
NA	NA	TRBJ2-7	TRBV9	CASSGGGSSSYEQYF	TGTGCCAGCAGCGGGGGAGGATCAAGCTCCTACGAGCAGTACTTC
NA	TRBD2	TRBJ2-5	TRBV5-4	CASSSTSLETQYF	TGTGCCAGCAGCTCGACTAGCCTAGAGACCCAGTACTTC
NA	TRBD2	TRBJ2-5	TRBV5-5	CASTTGLAGETQYF	TGTGCCAGCACCACAGGACTAGCTGGAGAGACCCAGTACTTC
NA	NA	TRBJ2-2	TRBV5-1	CASSVRGLLNTGELFF	TGCGCCAGCAGCGTGAGAGGGTTGTTAAACACCGGGGAGCTGTTTTTT
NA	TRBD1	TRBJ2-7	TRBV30	CAWKGQAYEQYF	TGTGCCTGGAAGGGACAGGCCTACGAGCAGTACTTC
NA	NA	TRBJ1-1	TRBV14	CASSQVSGNTEAFF	TGTGCCAGCAGCCAAGTATCCGGGAACACTGAAGCTTTCTTT
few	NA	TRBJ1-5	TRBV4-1	CASSRESNQPQHF	TGCGCCAGCAGCCGAGAAAGCAATCAGCCCCAGCATTTT
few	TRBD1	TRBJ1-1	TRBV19	CASGEQGARNTEAFF	TGTGCCAGTGGGGAACAGGGGGCGCGGAACACTGAAGCTTTCTTT
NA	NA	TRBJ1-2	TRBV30	CAWIAPGLRGWGYTF	TGTGCCTGGATTGCTCCCGGCCTCAGGGGATGGGGCTACACCTTC